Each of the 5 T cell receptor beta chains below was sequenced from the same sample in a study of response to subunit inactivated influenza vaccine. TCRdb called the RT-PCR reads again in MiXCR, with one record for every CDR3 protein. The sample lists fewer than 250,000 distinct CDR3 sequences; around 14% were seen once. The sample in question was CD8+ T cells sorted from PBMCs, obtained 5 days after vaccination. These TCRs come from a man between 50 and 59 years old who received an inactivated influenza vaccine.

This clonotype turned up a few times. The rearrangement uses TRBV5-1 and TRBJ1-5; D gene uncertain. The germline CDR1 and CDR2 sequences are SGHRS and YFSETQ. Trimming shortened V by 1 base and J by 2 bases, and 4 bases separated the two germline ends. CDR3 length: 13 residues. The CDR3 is CASSLRGNQPQHF. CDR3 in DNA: TGCGCCAGCAGCTTGAGGGGCAATCAGCCCCAGCATTTT.

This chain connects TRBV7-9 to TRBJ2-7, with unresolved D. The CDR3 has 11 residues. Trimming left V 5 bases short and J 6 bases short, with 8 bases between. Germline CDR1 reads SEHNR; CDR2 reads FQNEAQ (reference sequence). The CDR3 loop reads CASSPRFEQYF. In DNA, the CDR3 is TGTGCCAGCAGCCCCAGATTCGAGCAGTACTTC.

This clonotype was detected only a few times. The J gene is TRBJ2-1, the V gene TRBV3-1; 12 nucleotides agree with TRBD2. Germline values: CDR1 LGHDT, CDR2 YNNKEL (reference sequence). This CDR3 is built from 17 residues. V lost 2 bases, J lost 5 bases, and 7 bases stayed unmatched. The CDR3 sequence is CASSQSGGLAGNNEQFF. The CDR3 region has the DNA TGTGCCAGCAGCCAAAGCGGAGGACTAGCGGGGAACAATGAGCAGTTCTTC.

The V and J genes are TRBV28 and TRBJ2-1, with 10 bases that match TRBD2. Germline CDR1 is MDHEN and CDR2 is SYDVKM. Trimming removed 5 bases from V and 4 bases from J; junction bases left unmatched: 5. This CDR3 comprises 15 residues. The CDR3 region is CASSQGLAVYNEQFF. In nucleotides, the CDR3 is TGTGCCAGCAGTCAAGGACTAGCGGTTTACAATGAGCAGTTCTTC.

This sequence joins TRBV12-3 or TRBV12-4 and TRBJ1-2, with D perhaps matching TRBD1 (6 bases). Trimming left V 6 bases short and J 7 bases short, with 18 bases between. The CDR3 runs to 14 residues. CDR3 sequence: CASRDQDSRGGYTF. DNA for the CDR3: TGTGCCAGCAGGGACCAGGACAGTAGGGGTGGCTACACCTTC.